These 29 T cell receptor gamma chains were all obtained from the same sample, sequenced in a study of Vδ1+ human thymocytes (dated by TCRdb to the late 2010s). Study-wide conclusions, independent of this receptor: The thymic TRG and TRD repertoires appeared highly polyclonal, with Gaussian CDR3 length distributions, in contrast to the oligoclonal repertoires of peripheral blood.

These receptors lack a known antigen. The sample was run on an Illumina MiSeq. RNA was extracted with the RNeasy mini kit and reverse transcribed using Superscript III. To generate the CDR3 amplicons, a multiplex PCR was run using pooled V-gene forward primers together with a constant-region reverse primer that carried Illumina adaptor overhangs. Clonotypes were called again by TCRdb from the public reads via CATT, and duplicate nucleotide sequences were then merged into one entry. The sample table lists about 11,000 gamma-chain clones, around 45% of them with a count of one. Roughly 2% of the sample is in the top ten clones. The sample consisted of Vdelta1+ gamma-delta thymocytes from the thymus. The cell subset or site label, as the study defines it: FACS-sorted CD3+ TCRalphabeta- TCRVdelta1+ TCRVdelta2- thymocytes. The receptors were gathered from a boy in the first two years of life who had congenital heart surgery.

This clone has a handful of counts. The V and J genes are TRGV9 and TRGJ1 or TRGJ2. Germline CDR1 is GITISATS and CDR2 is ISYDGTV (reference sequence). The CDR3 has 13 amino acids. The V segment lost 4 bases and the J segment 4 bases; nucleotides outside the gene matches: 7. CDR3 bases: TGTGCCTTGTGGGATCCTGAGTATTATAAGAAACTCTTT. The encoded protein is CALWDPEYYKKLF.

This chain links TRGV2 with TRGJ1 or TRGJ2. TCRdb gives no J gene; it was assigned here by matching the DNA to germline. From germline, CDR1 is EGSNGY and CDR2 YDSYNSKV. The CDR3 sequence is 13 residues long. After removal of 2 bases from V and 5 bases from J, the junction contained 6 bases not matched to a gene. CDR3 DNA: TGTGCCACCTGGGACGTCCTGGATTATAAGAAACTCTTT. Protein: CATWDVLDYKKLF.

No V gene was called, though TRGJP2 was called as the J gene. The CDR3 extends over 14 amino acids. In nucleotides, the CDR3 is TGTGCCACCTGGAACGGTTGGCGTGATTGGATCAAGACGTTT. Translation gives CATWNGWRDWIKTF.

The rearrangement joins TRGV3 to TRGJ1 or TRGJ2. TCRdb gives no J gene; it was assigned here by matching the DNA to germline. CDR1 and CDR2 (germline): VTNTFY, YDVSTARD (reference sequence). The CDR3 sequence is 13 residues long. The J segment lost 6 bases and the V segment lost 0 bases, leaving 5 bases of the junction unmatched. CDR3 sequence reads: CATWDRRTYKKLF. The CDR3 bases are TGTGCCACCTGGGACAGGCGGACTTATAAGAAACTCTTT.

The V call is TRGV5, the J call TRGJ1 or TRGJ2. The J gene is absent in TCRdb and was assigned here via DNA matching to germline. In germline, CDR1 is VINAFY, CDR2 YDVSNSKD. This CDR3 has 11 residues. V lost 2 bases, J lost 10 bases, and 5 bases stayed unmatched. The CDR3, as DNA: TGTGCCACCTGGGACACAAACAAGAAACTCTTT. It codes for CATWDTNKKLF.

In its sample, this clone was seen a few times. This rearrangement joins TRGV9 to TRGJP. The CDR3 loop spans 17 amino acids. Germline trimming cut 2 bases from V and 6 bases from J; bases unmatched to any gene: 7. Germline V CDR1 and CDR2: GITISATS, ISYDGTV (reference sequence). The CDR3 is CALWEAPGELGKKIKVF. Here the CDR3 DNA reads TGTGCCTTGTGGGAGGCCCCAGGAGAGTTGGGCAAAAAAATCAAGGTATTT.

The V gene remains uncalled, whereas the J gene is TRGJ1 or TRGJ2. The CDR3 is made up of 15 amino acids. In DNA, the CDR3 is TGTGCCACCTGGGACAAGGCCCTGAATTATTATAAGAAACTCTTT. Translated, it gives CATWDKALNYYKKLF.

The genes are TRGV3 and TRGJ1 or TRGJ2. The ends lost 3 bases at V and 15 bases at J; junction bases unmatched: 5. There are 9 residues in the CDR3. Germline loops: CDR1 VTNTFY, CDR2 YDVSTARD (reference sequence). The DNA for the CDR3 is TGTGCCACCTGGGACTGCGGACTCTTT. This encodes CATWDCGLF.

Points on this clone: An end of the junction differs from the germline gene, which may be a read error. This chain joins TRGV9 and TRGJ1 or TRGJ2. No J gene is reported in TCRdb; it was inferred here by comparing the DNA with germline. This CDR3 spans 9 amino acids. Germline values: CDR1 GITISATS, CDR2 ISYDGTV (reference sequence). The CDR3 nucleotides are TGTGCCTTGGGGGATAAGAAACTCTTT. Its translation is CALGDKKLF.

V and J are TRGV3 and TRGJ1 or TRGJ2. Assignment of the J gene here rests on matching the DNA to germline, because TCRdb gives none. Germline CDR1 and CDR2: VTNTFY and YDVSTARD (reference sequence). This CDR3 region has 11 residues. V dropped 3 bases and J dropped 10; count of bases not matched to a gene: 6. Written as DNA, the CDR3 is TGTGCCACCTGGGACGGAAGGAAGAAACTCTTT. The encoded protein is CATWDGRKKLF.

Turning to this clone: This may come from a read error, since a much larger clone is one base off. Other DNA sequences within the sample encode an identical CDR3. The V call is TRGV9, the J call TRGJ1 or TRGJ2. TCRdb offers no J gene call, so here the DNA was matched to germline to obtain one. The germline V gene encodes CDR1 GITISATS and CDR2 ISYDGTV (reference sequence). There are 13 residues in the CDR3. V was pared by 1 base and J by 3 bases, with 3 bases of the junction left unmatched. The CDR3 loop is CALWEVRYYKKLF. In DNA, the CDR3 is TGTGCCTTGTGGGAGGTTCGTTATTATAAGAAACTCTTT.

The chain couples TRGV3 to TRGJ1 or TRGJ2. TCRdb carries no J gene annotation; the J gene was assigned here by matching the DNA with germline. This CDR3 comprises 13 residues. The germline V gene has CDR1 VTNTFY and CDR2 YDVSTARD (reference sequence). V gave up 3 bases and J gave up 7 bases; unmatched junction bases: 9. In DNA, the CDR3 is TGTGCCACCTGGGACCTGTCTAGGTATAAGAAACTCTTT. Protein product: CATWDLSRYKKLF.

The V and J genes are TRGV9 and TRGJ1 or TRGJ2. CDR1 is GITISATS, CDR2 ISYDGTV, per germline (reference sequence). There are 13 residues in the CDR3. With V trimmed by 6 bases and J by 6 bases, 11 bases remained unmatched. CDR3 in amino acids: CALWCPISYKKLF. The CDR3 nucleotides read TGTGCCTTGTGGTGTCCCATAAGTTATAAGAAACTCTTT.

The chain couples TRGV9 to TRGJ1 or TRGJ2. J was trimmed by 2 bases and V by 4 bases; bases with no gene match: 8. Germline values: CDR1 GITISATS, CDR2 ISYDGTV (reference sequence). This CDR3 spans 14 amino acids. CDR3 nucleotides: TGTGCCTTGTGGGATCAGCCCTATTATTATAAGAAACTCTTT. Its translation: CALWDQPYYYKKLF.

This chain connects TRGV3 to TRGJ1 or TRGJ2. The J gene is not listed in TCRdb, so it was assigned here from a DNA match to germline. The CDR3 is 14 amino acids. V lost 0 bases to trimming and J lost 9 bases; unmatched junction nucleotides: 11. Germline V gene lookup returns CDR1 VTNTFY and CDR2 YDVSTARD (reference sequence). CDR3 DNA sequence: TGTGCCACCTGGGACAGGCCTCTGCGAGGTAAGAAACTCTTT. Translation gives CATWDRPLRGKKLF.

V usage is TRGV3 and J usage is TRGJ1 or TRGJ2. The J gene was not available in TCRdb and was assigned here by matching the DNA to germline segments. Unmatched junction bases numbered 3, after V lost 4 bases and J lost 3 bases. CDR1 and CDR2 from the germline V gene are VTNTFY and YDVSTARD (reference sequence). The CDR3 is made up of 12 amino acids. The CDR3 spells CATWEIYYKKLF. The CDR3 DNA follows: TGTGCCACCTGGGAAATTTATTATAAGAAACTCTTT.

The rearrangement links TRGV4 to TRGJ1 or TRGJ2. Since TCRdb gives no J gene, matching the DNA to germline was used here to assign it. CDR1 is EGSTGY, CDR2 YDSYTSSV, per germline. Trimming at V came to 0 bases and at J to 4 bases, leaving 6 bases not matched to a gene. There are 14 residues in the CDR3. In DNA form, the CDR3 reads TGTGCCACCTGGGATGGGCCGACCTATTATAAGAAACTCTTT. Translation gives CATWDGPTYYKKLF.

The V call is TRGV9, the J call TRGJ1 or TRGJ2. The J gene was not available in TCRdb and was assigned here by matching the DNA to germline segments. The V and J ends lost 3 bases and 11 bases, in that order; junction bases with no gene match: 13. Germline V CDR1 and CDR2: GITISATS, ISYDGTV (reference sequence). This CDR3 is built from 13 residues. The CDR3 region is CALWECPLSQKLF. For the CDR3, the DNA is TGTGCCTTGTGGGAGTGCCCTCTGTCCCAGAAACTCTTT.

This clone was observed a single time. The chain combines TRGV8 with TRGJ1 or TRGJ2. TCRdb lists no J gene, so it was determined here by aligning the DNA to germline. The V segment lost 5 bases and the J segment 9 bases; nucleotides outside the gene matches: 7. The germline V gene has CDR1 VENAVY and CDR2 YDSYNSRV. There are 11 residues in the CDR3. The CDR3 sequence: CATWAAGKKLF. The CDR3 nucleotides read TGTGCCACCTGGGCCGCGGGTAAGAAACTCTTT.

Of note for this clone: One end of the junction varies from germline; a read error may be responsible. This sequence joins TRGV9 and TRGJ1 or TRGJ2. The J gene comes from matching the DNA to germline here; TCRdb lacks it. Germline loops: CDR1 GITISATS, CDR2 ISYDGTV (reference sequence). The CDR3 has 15 residues. CDR3 region: CALWEVHRGWYKKLF. As DNA, the CDR3 is TGTGCATTGTGGGAGGTGCATCGGGGGTGGTATAAGAAACTCTTT.

The chain carries TRGV9 and TRGJ1 or TRGJ2. Germline V gene lookup returns CDR1 GITISATS and CDR2 ISYDGTV (reference sequence). V lost 0 bases and J lost 9; bases outside the gene matches: 5. This CDR3 is 12 amino acids long. The CDR3 reads CALWEVFFKKLF. CDR3 nucleotides: TGTGCCTTGTGGGAGGTGTTTTTTAAGAAACTCTTT.

This clone has only a few counts. The chain combines TRGV3 with TRGJ1 or TRGJ2. TCRdb is silent on the J gene; assignment here came from matching the DNA to germline. V was clipped by 0 bases and J by 12 bases; unmatched bases: 8. CDR1 VTNTFY and CDR2 YDVSTARD come from the germline V gene (reference sequence). The CDR3 sequence is 12 residues long. Written as DNA, the CDR3 is TGTGCCACCTGGGACAGGCGGTACAGGAAACTCTTT. Translation: CATWDRRYRKLF.

Comment on this clone: This may arise from a read error, as a much more abundant clone is one base away. The rearrangement uses TRGV5 and TRGJ1 or TRGJ2. No J gene was available from TCRdb, and it was assigned here by a germline match of the DNA. Germline trimming cut 4 bases from V and 3 bases from J; bases unmatched to any gene: 3. The CDR3 extends over 12 amino acids. The germline V gene has CDR1 VINAFY and CDR2 YDVSNSKD. The CDR3 reads CATWEGYYKKLF. The CDR3 DNA reads as TGTGCCACCTGGGAGGGTTATTATAAGAAACTCTTT.

The rearrangement uses TRGV3 and TRGJ1 or TRGJ2. TCRdb lists no J gene, so it was determined here by aligning the DNA to germline. After removal of 0 bases from V and 3 bases from J, the junction contained 8 bases not matched to a gene. Germline V gene sequence: CDR1 VTNTFY, CDR2 YDVSTARD (reference sequence). The CDR3 has 15 amino acids. The CDR3 protein is CATWDRPGGYYKKLF. The CDR3 DNA is TGTGCCACCTGGGACAGGCCGGGCGGTTATTATAAGAAACTCTTT.

The rearrangement uses TRGV9 and TRGJ1 or TRGJ2. As TCRdb names no J gene, one was assigned here on the basis of a DNA match to germline. The germline V gene has CDR1 GITISATS and CDR2 ISYDGTV (reference sequence). The CDR3 length is 16 residues. The ends lost 1 base at V and 3 bases at J; junction bases unmatched: 12. Here the CDR3 reads CALWEVRRVGYYKKLF. The DNA for the CDR3 is TGTGCCTTGTGGGAGGTTCGAAGGGTGGGTTATTATAAGAAACTCTTT.

The rearrangement links TRGV4 to TRGJP2. TCRdb carries no J gene annotation; the J gene was assigned here by matching the DNA with germline. Germline lookup yields CDR1 EGSTGY and CDR2 YDSYTSSV. The CDR3 has 15 amino acids. V was clipped by 4 bases and J by 6 bases; unmatched bases: 11. CDR3 nucleotide sequence: TGTGCCACCTGGGACCTAAACAGGGGTGATTGGATCAAGACGTTT. This encodes CATWDLNRGDWIKTF.

The chain is built from TRGV8 and TRGJ1 or TRGJ2. The J gene, left out of TCRdb, was set here by checking the DNA against germline. The CDR3 has 13 amino acids. CDR1 and CDR2 from the germline V gene are VENAVY and YDSYNSRV. V was clipped by 4 bases and J by 9 bases; unmatched bases: 12. CDR3 sequence: CATWDPPFCKKLF. The CDR3 DNA sequence: TGTGCCACCTGGGACCCCCCCTTTTGTAAGAAACTCTTT.

The rearrangement links TRGV8 to TRGJ1 or TRGJ2. TCRdb leaves out the J gene; it was filled in here by matching the DNA to germline. Germline V gene sequence: CDR1 VENAVY, CDR2 YDSYNSRV. J was trimmed by 11 bases and V by 2 bases; bases with no gene match: 15. The CDR3 sequence is 14 residues long. The CDR3 is CATWDIAHPIEKLF. The CDR3 region has the DNA TGTGCCACCTGGGATATTGCTCACCCCATTGAGAAACTCTTT.

J is TRGJ1 or TRGJ2 and V is TRGV3. The J gene, absent from TCRdb, was called here by matching the DNA to germline. Germline V CDR1 and CDR2: VTNTFY, YDVSTARD (reference sequence). Trimming took 0 bases from V and 1 from J; bases not matched to a gene: 9. The length of the CDR3 is 16 residues. CDR3 residues: CATWDRRGGNYYKKLF. DNA for the CDR3: TGTGCCACCTGGGACAGGCGGGGGGGTAATTATTATAAGAAACTCTTT.